The 12 T cell receptor beta chains in this list originate from one sample, sequenced in a study of cytomegalovirus exposure and HLA in healthy donors. The repertoire was sequenced with immunoSEQ multiplex PCR; TCRdb's copy has only in-frame clones and lacks some. The sample has over 150,000 clones, around 88% seen once; the top ten hold around 22%. The sequencing sample was made of PBMCs. The origin of the receptors is a man between 18 and 29 years old in good health and CMV-seropositive.

This sequence joins TRBV7-2 and TRBJ2-3; tentative D call: TRBD2 (5 bases). V gave up 5 bases and J gave up 5 bases, with 11 bases separating them. CDR1 SGHTA and CDR2 FQGNSA come from the germline V gene. The CDR3 totals 13 residues. CDR3 loop: CASSHARGDTQYF. The CDR3 DNA reads as TGTGCCAGCAGCCATGCTCGGGGAGATACGCAGTATTTT.

The chain carries TRBV6-5 and TRBJ1-2; D not certain. This CDR3 is 15 amino acids long. Trimming removed 4 bases at V and 8 bases at J, with 20 bases between. Germline V gene data show CDR1 as MNHEY and CDR2 as SVGAGI. The CDR3: CASSWESTPSGGYTF. Written as DNA, the CDR3 is TGTGCCAGCAGTTGGGAGTCGACCCCTTCAGGAGGCTACACCTTC.

This chain joins TRBV14 and TRBJ1-2, with D uncertain. Trimming took 3 bases from V and 9 from J, leaving 17 bases between them. The length of the CDR3 is 14 residues. Germline-derived CDR1 and CDR2 are SGHDN and FVKESK. The CDR3, as DNA: TGTGCCAGCAGCCAGTGGCCACGGGAAGTGCGCTACACCTTC. Protein sequence: CASSQWPREVRYTF.

The V gene is TRBV7-9, the J gene TRBJ1-5; 8 bases agree with TRBD1. From germline, CDR1 is SEHNR and CDR2 FQNEAQ (reference sequence). V shed 1 base, J shed 11 bases, and the junction held 10 bases outside the gene matches. The CDR3 sequence is 15 residues long. CDR3 bases: TGTGCCAGCAGCTTAGAGGGCAGGGGGCAATCAGCCCAGCATTTT. Residues: CASSLEGRGQSAQHF.

The rearrangement links TRBV5-4 to TRBJ2-2; 7 nucleotides match TRBD1. This CDR3 is built from 14 residues. V lost 2 bases, J lost 7 bases, and 5 bases stayed unmatched. Germline values: CDR1 SGHNT, CDR2 YYREEE (reference sequence). CDR3: CASSFRGIGGELFF. The DNA of the CDR3 is TGTGCCAGCAGCTTCAGGGGGATCGGCGGGGAGCTGTTTTTT.

The chain couples TRBV9 to TRBJ1-2; D might be TRBD1 (5 bases). V was clipped by 0 bases and J by 2 bases, with 14 bases between them. The germline V gene has CDR1 SGDLS and CDR2 YYNGEE. This CDR3 is 16 amino acids long. CDR3 region: CASSVGGELGNYGYTF. CDR3 in DNA: TGTGCCAGCAGCGTAGGGGGGGAGCTGGGGAACTATGGCTACACCTTC.

The J gene is TRBJ1-2, the V gene TRBV7-9; weak D call: TRBD1 (6 bases). This CDR3 contains 14 residues. Trimming took off 3 bases at V and 4 bases at J, with 12 bases between the two ends. Germline CDR1 is SEHNR and CDR2 is FQNEAQ (reference sequence). The CDR3 DNA reads TGTGCCAGCAGCTTTGACAGGCCCCTCTATGGCTACACCTTC. Translating it yields CASSFDRPLYGYTF.

The V call is TRBV13, the J call TRBJ2-3; TRBD2 aligns across 11 bases. CDR1 is PRHDT, CDR2 FYEKMQ, per germline (reference sequence). The V segment lost 0 bases and the J segment 13 bases; nucleotides outside the gene matches: 0. This CDR3 has 12 residues. The DNA of the CDR3 is TGTGCCAGCAGCTTAGGACTAGCGGGAGAGTATTTT. Amino acid sequence: CASSLGLAGEYF.

With regard to this clone: This may be a read error, as it is one base from a much larger clone. The chain has TRBV6-5 and TRBJ2-1; a possible D gene is TRBD2 (6 bases). Trimming left V 0 bases short and J 0 bases short, with 6 bases between. CDR1 MNHEY and CDR2 SVGAGI come from the germline V gene. This CDR3 is built from 15 residues. The CDR3 nucleotides read TGTGCCAGCAGTTACTCCGGGAGCTCCTACAATGAGCAGTTCTTC. Translated: CASSYSGSSYNEQFF.

J is TRBJ1-1 and V is TRBV4-3; D gene unclear. Trimming left V 0 bases short and J 5 bases short, with 13 bases between. CDR1 and CDR2 from the germline V gene are LGHNA and YSLEER. The CDR3 extends over 15 amino acids. The CDR3 protein is CASSQDMAGGTEAFF. CDR3 coding DNA: TGCGCCAGCAGCCAAGATATGGCAGGTGGTACTGAAGCTTTCTTT.

In DNA form, the CDR3 reads TGTGCTAGTGGTTTGTACAAGGGGGAGGGGGCCAAAAACATTCAGTACTTC. Translated: CASGLYKGEGAKNIQYF. The chain combines TRBV12-5 with TRBJ2-4; possible D gene TRBD2, 7 bases. V gave up 2 bases and J gave up 1 base, with 15 bases separating them. CDR3 size: 17 residues. The V gene's germline CDR1 is LGHNT and CDR2 FRNRAP.

The chain recombines TRBV6-1 with TRBJ2-1, with 9 bases that match TRBD2. This CDR3 spans 13 amino acids. Per the germline V gene, CDR1 is MNHNS and CDR2 is SASEGT. J lost 6 bases, V lost 7 bases, and 4 bases had no gene match. DNA for the CDR3: TGTGCCAGCACTGGGACTAGCAGCAATGAGCAGTTCTTC. Its protein product is CASTGTSSNEQFF.